These 26 T cell receptor beta chains came from one sample sequenced in a study of T cells expressing NK-cell markers (dated by TCRdb to the early 2020s). Library preparation was by 5' RACE. Sequencing was carried out with an Illumina HiSeq 2000. Following TCRdb reprocessing, every CDR3 protein sequence forms one entry, and DNA is not provided. This sample's table lists fewer than 400,000 distinct CDR3 sequences. In total, the top ten clones hold approximately 12% of the sample. Material: blood T cells: a sorted CD56 or NKG2C T cell subset, CD4+ or CD8+ T cells, or bulk PBMC T cells (not recorded which). The source is a woman between 45 and 65 years old in good health. Donor details come from another sample of the same person, matched by shared clones.

This sequence joins TRBV20-1 and TRBJ2-3; there is no DNA to check the TCRdb D call of TRBD2. The CDR3 loop spans 16 amino acids. In germline, CDR1 is DFQATT, CDR2 SNEGSKA (reference sequence). CDR3 sequence: CSARDQAGVETDTQYF.

The chain's CDR3 is CSAPGRKRVNEQFF. This sequence joins TRBV20-1 and TRBJ2-1; checking the TCRdb D call of TRBD1 is not possible without DNA. CDR1 is DFQATT, CDR2 SNEGSKA, per germline (reference sequence). CDR3 length: 14 amino acids.

The V and J genes are TRBV20-1 and TRBJ2-3; TCRdb's D call, TRBD2, is unchecked because there is no DNA. Germline V CDR1 and CDR2: DFQATT, SNEGSKA (reference sequence). The CDR3 runs to 17 residues. This CDR3 is CSAISFPGLAGGDTQYF.

The rearrangement joins TRBV2 to TRBJ1-4. Germline V gene data show CDR1 as SNHLY and CDR2 as FYNNEI. This CDR3 spans 14 amino acids. The CDR3 reads CATRGSVENEKLFF. The complete variable domain, with remaining parts taken from reference TRBV2 and TRBJ1-4, reads EPEVTQTPSHQVTQMGQEVILRCVPISNHLYFYWYRQILGQKVEFLVSFYNNEISEKSEIFDDQFSVERPDGSNFTLKIRSTKLEDSAMYFCATRGSVENEKLFFGSGTQLSVL.

The CDR3 loop reads CASSFTSGTGELFF. The chain combines TRBV7-9 with TRBJ2-2; TCRdb selects TRBD2, and the lack of DNA leaves this call unchecked. Germline V gene data show CDR1 as SEHNR and CDR2 as FQNEAQ (reference sequence). The CDR3 runs to 14 residues.

The genes are TRBV30 and TRBJ2-1; the TCRdb call, TRBD2, lacks DNA for checking. The germline V gene has CDR1 GTSNPN and CDR2 SVGIG (reference sequence). This CDR3 is 16 amino acids long. CDR3: CAWSIWGTSGSDEQFF.

The V gene is TRBV6-1, the J gene TRBJ2-4; TCRdb reports TRBD2, a call that lacks DNA to check it against. CDR1 is MNHNS, CDR2 SASEGT, per germline. The CDR3 contains 15 residues. This CDR3 is CASSPTSGRVNIQYF.

The CDR3 sequence is CASSQAGSPADTQYF. The chain employs TRBV4-1 and TRBJ2-3; TCRdb calls TRBD1, which cannot be checked without DNA. Germline CDR1 and CDR2: MGHRA and YSYEKL. The CDR3 extends over 15 amino acids.

V usage is TRBV4-1 and J usage is TRBJ2-1; TCRdb reports TRBD1, a call that lacks DNA to check it against. This CDR3 is 13 amino acids long. The germline V gene encodes CDR1 MGHRA and CDR2 YSYEKL. CDR3 region: CASSWTGINEQFF.

The chain combines TRBV27 with TRBJ2-1. The CDR3 sequence is 14 residues long. The germline V gene has CDR1 MNHEY and CDR2 SMNVEV (reference sequence). The CDR3 spells CASSLSDGYNEQFF.

V usage is TRBV29-1 and J usage is TRBJ2-1; TCRdb indicates TRBD2, and absent DNA this call remains unverified. Germline-derived CDR1 and CDR2 are SQVTM and ANQGSEA. The CDR3 consists of 13 residues. CDR3 in amino acids: CSVVSRKNNEQFF.

This chain links TRBV10-2 with TRBJ2-2; the TCRdb D gene call, TRBD1, has no DNA to confirm it. This CDR3 is 15 amino acids long. Germline CDR1 reads WSHSY; CDR2 reads SAAADI. This chain's CDR3 is CASSVGTTNTGELFF.

V gene TRBV27 combines with J gene TRBJ1-5; TCRdb lists TRBD1, though no DNA is available to test this call. The CDR3 is 18 residues long. Germline-derived CDR1 and CDR2 are MNHEY and SMNVEV (reference sequence). This chain's CDR3 is CASSPLTKGSTSNQPQHF.

This sequence joins TRBV10-3 and TRBJ1-2; TCRdb names TRBD1, which stays unverified in the absence of DNA. Per the germline V gene, CDR1 is ENHRY and CDR2 is SYGVKD. This CDR3 has 14 residues. The CDR3 loop reads CAIIAPGQPSGYTF.

The chain carries TRBV20-1 and TRBJ1-2; TCRdb's D call, TRBD1, is unchecked because there is no DNA. The CDR3 has 14 residues. Germline V gene sequence: CDR1 DFQATT, CDR2 SNEGSKA (reference sequence). The CDR3 here is CSAREEGVNYGYTF.

The gene calls are TRBV9 and TRBJ1-1; there is no DNA to check the TCRdb D call of TRBD1. In germline, CDR1 is SGDLS, CDR2 YYNGEE. The CDR3 extends over 13 amino acids. The CDR3 reads CASSVVTGTEAFF. The entire variable domain, with the rest obtained from reference TRBV9 and TRBJ1-1, is as follows: DSGVTQTPKHLITATGQRVTLRCSPRSGDLSVYWYQQSLDQGLQFLIQYYNGEERAKGNILERFSAQQFPDLHSELNLSSLELGDSALYFCASSVVTGTEAFFGQGTRLTVV.

The rearrangement joins TRBV3-1 to TRBJ1-2; checking the TCRdb D call of TRBD1 is not possible without DNA. CDR3 length: 12 residues. The germline V gene has CDR1 LGHDT and CDR2 YNNKEL (reference sequence). This CDR3 reads CASSQQGYGYTF.

This chain links TRBV5-1 with TRBJ2-1; TCRdb lists TRBD2, though no DNA is available to test this call. Germline values: CDR1 SGHRS, CDR2 YFSETQ. The CDR3 consists of 16 residues. The CDR3 is CASSPPQRASYNEQFF.

The V gene is TRBV6-2 or TRBV6-3, the J gene TRBJ2-5; absent DNA, TCRdb's TRBD2 call cannot be checked. Germline V CDR1 and CDR2: MNHEY, SVGEGT. The CDR3 totals 14 residues. CDR3: CASSYGTSGETQYF.

The chain is built from TRBV6-2 or TRBV6-3 and TRBJ2-1; lacking DNA, the TRBD1 call made by TCRdb goes unchecked. CDR1 and CDR2 (germline): MNHEY, SVGEGT. This CDR3 comprises 13 residues. The CDR3 sequence: CASSPGVANEQFF.

V and J are TRBV5-6 and TRBJ2-2; TCRdb returns TRBD1, unconfirmable since there is no DNA. The germline gives CDR1 SGHDT, CDR2 YYEEEE. This CDR3 has 17 residues. The CDR3 protein is CASSLNMDRFKTGELFF.

The chain employs TRBV12-3 or TRBV12-4 and TRBJ2-3; TCRdb lists TRBD2, though no DNA is available to test this call. The CDR3 consists of 15 residues. The CDR3: CASSLAIAGGDTQYF.

The chain links TRBV29-1 to TRBJ1-2. The CDR3 has 13 residues. Germline-derived CDR1 and CDR2 are SQVTM and ANQGSEA. Here the CDR3 reads CSVDPGPNYGYTF.

The rearrangement joins TRBV15 to TRBJ2-4; TCRdb's assignment of TRBD1 cannot be checked, as there is no DNA. There are 15 residues in the CDR3. Germline CDR1 LNHNV, CDR2 YYDKDF (reference sequence). Here the CDR3 reads CATSRGRGGSDIQYF.

The rearrangement links TRBV27 to TRBJ2-7; TCRdb's D call of TRBD1 is untestable without DNA. The V gene's germline CDR1 is MNHEY and CDR2 SMNVEV (reference sequence). The CDR3 runs 18 residues. CDR3 loop: CASSPTWTGLANSYEQYF.

The chain uses TRBV20-1 and TRBJ2-3; TCRdb returns TRBD1, unconfirmable since there is no DNA. The CDR3 is 12 amino acids. Germline CDR1 is DFQATT and CDR2 is SNEGSKA (reference sequence). CDR3 amino acids: CSARPLTVTQYF.